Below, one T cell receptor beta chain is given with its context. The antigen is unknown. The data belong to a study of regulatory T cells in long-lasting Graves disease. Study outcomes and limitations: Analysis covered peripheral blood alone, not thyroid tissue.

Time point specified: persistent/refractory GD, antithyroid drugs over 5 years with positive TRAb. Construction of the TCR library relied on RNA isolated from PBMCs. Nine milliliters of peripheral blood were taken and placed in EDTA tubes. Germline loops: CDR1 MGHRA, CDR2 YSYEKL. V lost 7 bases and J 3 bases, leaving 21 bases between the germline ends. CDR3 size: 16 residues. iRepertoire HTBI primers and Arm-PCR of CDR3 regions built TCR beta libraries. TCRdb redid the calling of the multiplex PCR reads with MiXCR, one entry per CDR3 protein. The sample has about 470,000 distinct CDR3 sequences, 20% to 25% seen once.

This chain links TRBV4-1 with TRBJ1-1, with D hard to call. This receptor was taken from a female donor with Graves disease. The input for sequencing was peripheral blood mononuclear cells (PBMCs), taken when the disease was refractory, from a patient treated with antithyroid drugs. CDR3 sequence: CASKPRDLTVDTEAFF. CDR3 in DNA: TGCGCCAGCAAGCCAAGGGATCTAACCGTGGACACTGAAGCTTTCTTT.